This T cell receptor beta chain was profiled in a study of T-cell reconstitution after alpha-beta-depleted transplantation in children. Construction of the TCRbeta library involved unique molecular identifiers. TCRdb fed the PCR reads into MiXCR, producing one record per CDR3 protein. The profile shows 200,000 to 250,000 distinct CDR3 sequences, about 8.7% of them singletons. V lost 2 bases and J lost 3, with 13 bases in between. This CDR3 is 15 amino acids long. Germline-derived CDR1 and CDR2 are KGHSH and LQKENI. The chain is built from TRBV18 and TRBJ1-1; a weak D match, TRBD1 (6 bases). This receptor was identified in a male patient between 2 and 15 years old who had a stem cell transplant for acute myeloid leukemia, so the T cells may come from the graft donor. The input for sequencing was PBMCs, mostly from graft donor cells, taken 360 days after TCRalphabeta/CD19-depleted stem cell transplant. The chain's CDR3 is CASSPWTAGHTEAFF. CDR3 DNA: TGTGCCAGCTCACCATGGACAGCCGGGCACACTGAAGCTTTCTTT.